Following are 6 T cell receptor beta chains from one sample sequenced in a study of cytomegalovirus exposure and HLA in healthy donors. Vbeta (60) and Jbeta (13) primers were used in the PCR. Repertoires were generated with immunoSEQ multiplex PCR, while TCRdb's copy carries only in-frame clones and drops some. The sample records around 230,000 clones, about 81% being singletons. The sequenced sample consisted of PBMCs. The receptor set was obtained from a man aged 40-49 years in good health and CMV-seropositive.

The chain is built from TRBV6-1 and TRBJ2-5; a possible D gene is TRBD2 (6 bases). The CDR3 has 14 amino acids. Germline V gives CDR1 MNHNS, CDR2 SASEGT. The V and J ends lost 1 base and 4 bases respectively, with 10 bases between them. CDR3 DNA sequence: TGTGCCAGCAGTGAAGGTGGAGGGGTAGAGACCCAGTACTTC. As protein: CASSEGGGVETQYF.

This clone was detected only once. The chain carries TRBV6-1 and TRBJ2-5; D is unresolved. The J call could be wrong; TRBJ2-7 is a better fit for the DNA end. The V gene's germline CDR1 is MNHNS and CDR2 SASEGT. The CDR3 length is 12 residues. The CDR3 region has the DNA TGTGCCAGCAGTGAAATGAGTTACGAGCAGTACTTC. Its protein product is CASSEMSYEQYF.

The gene calls are TRBV5-4 and TRBJ2-1; TRBD2 agrees at 9 bases. The CDR3 extends over 17 amino acids. Germline V gene lookup returns CDR1 SGHNT and CDR2 YYREEE (reference sequence). Trimming removed 1 base from V and 7 bases from J; junction bases left unmatched: 12. This CDR3 is CASSLFFRREGRNEQFF. CDR3 bases: TGTGCCAGCAGCTTGTTCTTTCGGCGGGAGGGAAGGAATGAGCAGTTCTTC.

The V call is TRBV11-2, the J call TRBJ1-2; D possibly corresponds to TRBD1 (6 bases). There are 16 residues in the CDR3. The germline V and J ends were trimmed by 4 bases and 8 bases, with 23 bases remaining between them. Germline CDR1 and CDR2: SGHAT and FQNNGV. CDR3 sequence: CASSYDYRAGVGGYTF. The CDR3 DNA follows: TGTGCCAGCAGCTACGACTACAGGGCGGGAGTTGGGGGCTACACCTTC.

The genes are TRBV7-9 and TRBJ1-1, with 7 bases identical to TRBD1. The CDR3 is 14 amino acids. V shed 2 bases, J shed 4 bases, and the junction held 4 bases outside the gene matches. Per germline, CDR1 SEHNR and CDR2 FQNEAQ (reference sequence). The CDR3, as DNA: TGTGCCAGCAGCTTAAGCAGGGGGAGCACTGAAGCTTTCTTT. Its translation is CASSLSRGSTEAFF. The whole variable domain, filled in from reference TRBV7-9 and TRBJ1-1, reads DTGVSQNPRHKITKRGQNVTFRCDPISEHNRLYWYRQTLGQGPEFLTYFQNEAQLEKSRLLSDRFSAERPKGSFSTLEIQRTEQGDSAMYLCASSLSRGSTEAFFGQGTRLTVV.

This chain uses TRBV27 with TRBJ2-5; D is possibly TRBD1 (6 bases). The V end lost 6 bases, the J end lost 5 bases, and 16 bases lay between the germline ends. This CDR3 is 14 amino acids long. Germline CDR1 is MNHEY and CDR2 is SMNVEV (reference sequence). CDR3 residues: CASSPYRDGETQYF. CDR3 DNA: TGTGCCAGCAGCCCTTACAGGGACGGGGAGACCCAGTACTTC.